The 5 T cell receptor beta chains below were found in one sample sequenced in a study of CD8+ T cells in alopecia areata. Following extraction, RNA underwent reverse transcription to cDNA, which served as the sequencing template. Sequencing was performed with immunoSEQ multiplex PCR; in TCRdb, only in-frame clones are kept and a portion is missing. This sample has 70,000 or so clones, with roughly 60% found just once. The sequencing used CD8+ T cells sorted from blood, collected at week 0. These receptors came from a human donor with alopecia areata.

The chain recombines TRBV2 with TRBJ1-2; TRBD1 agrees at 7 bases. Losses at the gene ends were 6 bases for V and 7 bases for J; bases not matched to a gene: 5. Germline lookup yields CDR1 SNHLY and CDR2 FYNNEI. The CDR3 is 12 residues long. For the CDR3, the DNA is TGTGCCAGCAGCCGGGGACAGATTGGCTACACCTTC. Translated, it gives CASSRGQIGYTF.

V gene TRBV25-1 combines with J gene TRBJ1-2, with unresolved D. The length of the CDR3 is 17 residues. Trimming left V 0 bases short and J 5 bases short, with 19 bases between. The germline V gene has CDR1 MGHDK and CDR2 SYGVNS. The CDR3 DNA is TGTGCCAGCAGTGAATACAATTCCCCCCCCTGGTTATATGGCTACACCTTC. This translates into CASSEYNSPPWLYGYTF.

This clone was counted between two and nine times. This chain's CDR3 is CASRPGTGLNTEAFF. The CDR3 region has the DNA TGTGCCAGCAGGCCCGGGACAGGATTGAACACTGAAGCTTTCTTT. This chain links TRBV9 with TRBJ1-1, with 8 bases matching TRBD1. The V and J ends lost 5 bases and 0 bases, in that order; junction bases with no gene match: 6. Germline V lookup: CDR1 SGDLS, CDR2 YYNGEE. This CDR3 spans 15 amino acids.

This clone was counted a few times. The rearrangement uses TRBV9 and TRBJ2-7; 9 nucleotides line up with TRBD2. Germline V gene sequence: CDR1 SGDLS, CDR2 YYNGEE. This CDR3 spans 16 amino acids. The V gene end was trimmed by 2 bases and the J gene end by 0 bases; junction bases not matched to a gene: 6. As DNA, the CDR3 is TGTGCCAGCAGCGTCTTGGCGGGAGGGAGCTCCTACGAGCAGTACTTC. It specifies CASSVLAGGSSYEQYF.

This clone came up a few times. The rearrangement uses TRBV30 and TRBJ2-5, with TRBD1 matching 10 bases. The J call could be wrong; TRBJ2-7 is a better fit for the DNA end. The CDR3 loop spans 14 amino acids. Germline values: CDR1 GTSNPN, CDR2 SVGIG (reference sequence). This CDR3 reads CAWSVGTGAYEQYF. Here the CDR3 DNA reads TGTGCCTGGAGTGTAGGGACAGGGGCCTACGAGCAGTACTTC.